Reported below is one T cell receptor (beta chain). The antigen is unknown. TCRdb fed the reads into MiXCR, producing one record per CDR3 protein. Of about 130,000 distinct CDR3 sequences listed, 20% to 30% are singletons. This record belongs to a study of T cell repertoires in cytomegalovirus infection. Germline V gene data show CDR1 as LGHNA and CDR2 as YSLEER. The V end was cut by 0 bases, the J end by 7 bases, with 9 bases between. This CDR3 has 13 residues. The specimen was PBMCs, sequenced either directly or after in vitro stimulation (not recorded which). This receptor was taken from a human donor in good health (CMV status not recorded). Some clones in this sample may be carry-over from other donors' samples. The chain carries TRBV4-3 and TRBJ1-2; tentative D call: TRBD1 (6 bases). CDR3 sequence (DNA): TGCGCCAGCAGCCAAGAAGGGGGACTTGGCTACACCTTC. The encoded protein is CASSQEGGLGYTF.